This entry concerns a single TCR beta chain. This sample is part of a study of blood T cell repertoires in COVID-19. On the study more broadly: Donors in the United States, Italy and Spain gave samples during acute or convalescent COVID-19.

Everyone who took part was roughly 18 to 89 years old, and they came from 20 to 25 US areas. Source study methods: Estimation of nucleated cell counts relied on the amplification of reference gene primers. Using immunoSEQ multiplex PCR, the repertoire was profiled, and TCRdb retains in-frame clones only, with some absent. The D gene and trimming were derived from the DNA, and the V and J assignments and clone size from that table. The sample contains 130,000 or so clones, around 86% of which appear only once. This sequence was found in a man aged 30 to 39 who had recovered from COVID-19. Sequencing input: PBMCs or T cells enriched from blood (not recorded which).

Written as DNA, the CDR3 is TGTGCCAGCAGCCAAGGGAGTAGCGGATTCACAGATACGCAGTATTTT. The encoded protein is CASSQGSSGFTDTQYF. The chain employs TRBV4-2 and TRBJ2-3; maybe TRBD2 (6 bases). The CDR3 runs 16 residues. V gave up 1 base and J gave up 2 bases, with 13 bases separating them. Germline assignment: CDR1 LGHNA and CDR2 YNFKEQ.